What follows are 32 T cell receptor beta chains derived from one specimen sequenced in a study of siplizumab effects on memory and regulatory T cells. Libraries were prepared by immunoSEQ multiplex PCR; TCRdb keeps only in-frame clonotypes and omits some of them. This sample has tens of thousands of clones, with approximately 97% found just once. Specimen: naive CD4+ T cells sorted from blood. Receptor source: a human donor in good health.

The chain links TRBV6-5 to TRBJ2-7; a weak D match, TRBD1 (5 bases). The CDR3 loop spans 15 amino acids. Per germline, CDR1 MNHEY and CDR2 SVGAGI. V lost 0 bases, J lost 4 bases, and 13 bases lay in between. CDR3 in amino acids: CASSYSTGAYYEQYF. CDR3 nucleotide sequence: TGTGCCAGCAGTTACTCGACTGGGGCGTATTACGAGCAGTACTTC.

The rearrangement links TRBV6-5 to TRBJ1-3; TRBD1 might be the D (6 bases). V dropped 2 bases and J dropped 0 bases, with 8 bases sitting between them. The V gene's germline CDR1 is MNHEY and CDR2 SVGAGI. The CDR3 loop spans 15 amino acids. For the CDR3, the DNA is TGTGCCAGCAGTTACAAGGGGGGCTCTGGAAACACCATATATTTT. Its translation: CASSYKGGSGNTIYF.

The chain links TRBV7-2 to TRBJ2-3; weak D call: TRBD1 (5 bases). V lost 2 bases and J lost 0, with 9 bases in between. CDR1 is SGHTA, CDR2 FQGNSA, per germline. The CDR3 totals 15 residues. CDR3 sequence (DNA): TGTGCCAGCAGCTTAAGGGGTTCTAGCACAGATACGCAGTATTTT. Translated, it gives CASSLRGSSTDTQYF.

J is TRBJ2-2 and V is TRBV18; the D gene could be TRBD1 or TRBD2 (5 bases each). CDR3 length equals 15 residues. Germline V gives CDR1 KGHSH, CDR2 LQKENI. V was trimmed by 2 bases and J by 2 bases, leaving 9 bases between them. The DNA of the CDR3 is TGTGCCAGCTCACCAAAGGGGAGTAACACCGGGGAGCTGTTTTTT. It is translated as CASSPKGSNTGELFF.

The DNA for the CDR3 is TGTGCCAGCAGCCGCGAGCGGGGAAGCGGGGAGCTGTTTTTT. Translation: CASSRERGSGELFF. The chain links TRBV7-3 to TRBJ2-2; 7 bases match TRBD2. Germline V gives CDR1 SGHTA, CDR2 FQGTGA. The length of the CDR3 is 14 residues. V lost 5 bases and J lost 7; bases outside the gene matches: 7.

The CDR3 DNA reads as TGTGCCAGCAGCTTAGCCCGGGACAGGGGGGCCTACGAGCAGTACTTC. This translates into CASSLARDRGAYEQYF. The chain joins TRBV7-2 to TRBJ2-7, with 11 bases aligning to TRBD1. In germline, CDR1 is SGHTA, CDR2 FQGNSA. Trimming at V came to 0 bases and at J to 2 bases, leaving 3 bases not matched to a gene. CDR3 length: 16 amino acids.

This clone was counted a single time. This rearrangement joins TRBV7-3 to TRBJ2-1, with 8 bases lining up with TRBD2. From germline, CDR1 is SGHTA and CDR2 FQGTGA. CDR3 length: 14 residues. V was pared by 5 bases and J by 4 bases, with 4 bases of the junction left unmatched. In DNA, the CDR3 is TGTGCCAGCAGCCCCCCGGGGGGGTACAATGAGCAGTTCTTC. It translates to CASSPPGGYNEQFF.

The genes are TRBV7-3 and TRBJ2-2; 7 bases are a match to TRBD2. J gave up 5 bases and V 1 base, and 1 base lay outside the gene matches. The CDR3 is made up of 14 amino acids. CDR1 and CDR2 from the germline V gene are SGHTA and FQGTGA. The CDR3 DNA sequence: TGTGCCAGCAGCTTAAGCGGGGGTACCGGGGAGCTGTTTTTT. Encoded protein: CASSLSGGTGELFF.

This chain joins TRBV7-2 and TRBJ2-4, with D possibly matching TRBD2 (6 bases). The length of the CDR3 is 15 residues. Between the trimmed V and J ends, which lost 4 bases and 7 bases, there was a span of 17 bases. Germline V lookup: CDR1 SGHTA, CDR2 FQGNSA. The CDR3 sequence: CASSSPHTRGNIQYF. In DNA, the CDR3 is TGTGCCAGCAGCTCCCCCCACACTCGGGGGAACATTCAGTACTTC.

J is TRBJ2-7 and V is TRBV12-5; no clear D gene. CDR1 and CDR2 from the germline V gene are LGHNT and FRNRAP. V lost 0 bases and J 5 bases, leaving 5 bases between the germline ends. The length of the CDR3 is 12 residues. CDR3 amino acids: CASGLVRDEQYF. Here the CDR3 DNA reads TGTGCTAGTGGTTTGGTAAGGGACGAGCAGTACTTC. The variable domain in full, completed from reference TRBV12-5 and TRBJ2-7, reads DARVTQTPRHKVTEMGQEVTMRCQPILGHNTVFWYRQTMMQGLELLAYFRNRAPLDDSGMPKDRFSAEMPDATLATLKIQPSEPRDSAVYFCASGLVRDEQYFGPGTRLTVT.

This sequence joins TRBV5-6 and TRBJ2-3; no clear D. The CDR3 extends over 12 amino acids. Between the trimmed V and J ends, which lost 1 base and 9 bases, there was a span of 9 bases. Germline V CDR1 and CDR2: SGHDT, YYEEEE. CDR3 residues: CASSLLVGTQYF. CDR3 in DNA: TGTGCCAGCAGCTTGTTGGTGGGGACGCAGTATTTT.

CDR3 bases: TGTGCCAGCAGCTGGGAGAGACTAGCGGGGGCTTGTGGAGATACGCAGTATTTT. Protein sequence: CASSWERLAGACGDTQYF. V usage is TRBV7-2 and J usage is TRBJ2-3, with 12 nucleotides matching TRBD2. V shed 4 bases, J shed 5 bases, and the junction held 13 bases outside the gene matches. This CDR3 comprises 18 residues. CDR1 is SGHTA and CDR2 is FQGNSA in the germline V gene.

The genes are TRBV19 and TRBJ1-2, with D hard to call. The CDR3 has 11 amino acids. The V gene's germline CDR1 is LNHDA and CDR2 SQIVND (reference sequence). Trimming took off 5 bases at V and 8 bases at J, with 9 bases between the two ends. The CDR3 spells CASSGLRGYTF. The CDR3 nucleotides are TGTGCCAGTAGTGGCCTTAGAGGCTACACCTTC.

Here the CDR3 reads CAISEGREYYGYTF. CDR3 coding DNA: TGTGCCATCAGTGAGGGAAGGGAATACTATGGCTACACCTTC. The chain is built from TRBV10-3 and TRBJ1-2; D ambiguous. Germline V lookup: CDR1 ENHRY, CDR2 SYGVKD. Between the trimmed V and J ends, which lost 2 bases and 3 bases, there was a span of 10 bases. The CDR3 loop spans 14 amino acids.

In this sample, this clone turned up a few times. The chain uses TRBV7-9 and TRBJ1-6; unclear D gene. This CDR3 is built from 15 residues. The germline V gene has CDR1 SEHNR and CDR2 FQNEAQ (reference sequence). V was pared by 1 base and J by 5 bases, with 9 bases between. For the CDR3, the DNA is TGTGCCAGCAGCTTAGGTACAGAAAATAATTCACCCCTCCACTTT. Translating gives CASSLGTENNSPLHF.

This clone was observed once. J is TRBJ2-2 and V is TRBV19; D is possibly TRBD2 (5 bases). There are 15 residues in the CDR3. V dropped 1 base and J dropped 8 bases, with 14 bases sitting between them. Germline V gene lookup returns CDR1 LNHDA and CDR2 SQIVND (reference sequence). CDR3 DNA: TGTGCCAGTAGTATAGGGACTCTTGGGCGGGGGGAGCTGTTTTTT. It is translated as CASSIGTLGRGELFF. The variable domain in full, completed from reference TRBV19 and TRBJ2-2, reads DGGITQSPKYLFRKEGQNVTLSCEQNLNHDAMYWYRQDPGQGLRLIYYSQIVNDFQKGDIAEGYSVSREKKESFPLTVTSAQKNPTAFYLCASSIGTLGRGELFFGEGSRLTVL.

The chain recombines TRBV2 with TRBJ1-2; D possibly corresponds to TRBD1 (5 bases). The length of the CDR3 is 14 residues. The V gene lost 7 bases and the J gene lost 2 bases, with 14 bases spanning the gap. CDR1 and CDR2 (germline): SNHLY, FYNNEI. The CDR3 bases are TGTGCCAGCACCAATCCCGGGACGAACTATGGCTACACCTTC. It yields the protein CASTNPGTNYGYTF.

Comments on this clone: This CDR3 fails to terminate in the conserved phenylalanine or tryptophan, so it likely reflects a read error. The DNA is left out, because the CDR3 cannot be placed on it with certainty; the CDR3 is given as TCRdb lists it. The chain combines TRBV4-1 with TRBJ2-7; the table names TRBD1, a call not compared with the DNA. From germline, CDR1 is MGHRA and CDR2 YSYEKL. With termini counted, the CDR3 has 9 amino acids. The CDR3 region is CASSQGGQG.

The rearrangement joins TRBV6-5 to TRBJ1-2; a weak D match, TRBD1 (6 bases). Trimming left V 6 bases short and J 5 bases short, with 13 bases between. The CDR3 length is 13 residues. Germline V lookup: CDR1 MNHEY, CDR2 SVGAGI. CDR3 residues: CASSPGQIYGYTF. In nucleotides, the CDR3 is TGTGCCAGCAGCCCTGGACAGATATATGGCTACACCTTC.

The chain uses TRBV14 and TRBJ2-2; D remains ambiguous. V was cut by 1 base and J by 7 bases, with 7 bases left in between. The CDR3 covers 13 residues. The germline V gene encodes CDR1 SGHDN and CDR2 FVKESK. In DNA form, the CDR3 reads TGTGCCAGCAGCCAAGGGCCCGGCGGGGAGCTGTTTTTT. This sequence encodes CASSQGPGGELFF.

V is TRBV6-1 and J is TRBJ1-1, with no clear D. Trimming left V 0 bases short and J 10 bases short, with 12 bases between. This CDR3 has 13 amino acids. Germline V gene sequence: CDR1 MNHNS, CDR2 SASEGT. For the CDR3, the DNA is TGTGCCAGCAGTGAAGCTGGCCGCCTGGCAGCTTTCTTT. This encodes CASSEAGRLAAFF.

The gene calls are TRBV11-2 and TRBJ1-1; unclear D gene. V lost 0 bases and J lost 5, with 10 bases in between. This CDR3 spans 14 amino acids. Germline-derived CDR1 and CDR2 are SGHAT and FQNNGV. The CDR3 coding sequence is TGTGCCAGCAGCTTAGACCGGGGAGGGACTGAAGCTTTCTTT. Translation gives CASSLDRGGTEAFF.

With respect to this clone: At one end, the junction sequence differs from germline, possibly due to a read error. The chain recombines TRBV28 with TRBJ1-2; a possible D gene is TRBD1 (6 bases). The CDR3 runs 12 residues. In germline, CDR1 is MDHEN, CDR2 SYDVKM. CDR3 region: CASSRRVTGRSF. CDR3 coding DNA: TGTGCCAGCAGCCGGAGGGTGACAGGACGTTCGTTC.

The chain joins TRBV6-1 to TRBJ1-5; D might be TRBD1 (5 bases). The CDR3 loop spans 16 amino acids. The V end was cut by 2 bases, the J end by 4 bases, with 15 bases between. Germline loops: CDR1 MNHNS, CDR2 SASEGT. The CDR3 sequence: CASSEYEGRSNQPQHF. CDR3 nucleotide sequence: TGTGCCAGCAGTGAATATGAGGGGAGGTCAAATCAGCCCCAGCATTTT.

The rearrangement links TRBV7-9 to TRBJ1-1; a weak D match, TRBD1 (6 bases). The ends were cut back, 6 bases at V and 0 bases at J, with 8 bases in the middle. In germline, CDR1 is SEHNR, CDR2 FQNEAQ (reference sequence). This CDR3 region has 13 residues. The CDR3: CASSQGMNTEAFF. In nucleotides, the CDR3 is TGTGCCAGCAGTCAGGGGATGAACACTGAAGCTTTCTTT.

The V gene is TRBV14, the J gene TRBJ1-4, with a tentative D call TRBD1 (6 bases). Between the trimmed V and J ends, which lost 3 bases and 8 bases, there was a span of 10 bases. Germline V gene lookup returns CDR1 SGHDN and CDR2 FVKESK. CDR3 length equals 13 residues. This CDR3 reads CASSQGHTEKLFF. The CDR3 bases are TGTGCCAGCAGCCAGGGACACACCGAAAAACTGTTTTTT. Supplemented by reference TRBV14 and TRBJ1-4, the full variable domain reads EAGVTQFPSHSVIEKGQTVTLRCDPISGHDNLYWYRRVMGKEIKFLLHFVKESKQDESGMPNNRFLAERTGGTYSTLKVQPAELEDSGVYFCASSQGHTEKLFFGSGTQLSVL.

The chain employs TRBV5-5 and TRBJ2-1, with D possibly matching TRBD2 (5 bases). CDR1 and CDR2 (germline): SGHKS, YYEKEE (reference sequence). This CDR3 has 17 amino acids. V was clipped by 0 bases and J by 0 bases, with 13 bases between them. CDR3 bases: TGTGCCAGCAGCTTGGGTCTCGGGGAGAGCTCCTACAATGAGCAGTTCTTC. Protein product: CASSLGLGESSYNEQFF.

The chain links TRBV18 to TRBJ1-6, with unresolved D. The CDR3 is made up of 16 amino acids. Germline CDR1 KGHSH, CDR2 LQKENI. Trimming removed 3 bases from V and 5 bases from J, with 14 bases in between. The CDR3 bases are TGTGCCAGCTCACCGTCCCAGATGGCCAATAATTCACCCCTCCACTTT. Protein sequence: CASSPSQMANNSPLHF.

V gene TRBV6-6 combines with J gene TRBJ1-2, with 8 bases that match TRBD1. V lost 6 bases and J lost 3; bases outside the gene matches: 3. The germline gives CDR1 MNHNY, CDR2 SVGAGI (reference sequence). This CDR3 region has 13 residues. DNA for the CDR3: TGTGCCAGCAGCCCGACAGGGGACTATGGCTACACCTTC. Protein sequence: CASSPTGDYGYTF.

To note about this clone: This CDR3 is also generated by other DNA sequences in the sample. The chain couples TRBV7-9 to TRBJ1-1, with D uncertain. The V and J ends lost 1 base and 7 bases respectively, with 4 bases between them. This CDR3 is 11 amino acids long. Per the germline V gene, CDR1 is SEHNR and CDR2 is FQNEAQ (reference sequence). Written as DNA, the CDR3 is TGTGCCAGCAGCTTAGGGGGTGAAGCTTTCTTT. Translated: CASSLGGEAFF.

Comments on this clone: This sample also contains other DNA sequences that code for the same CDR3. CDR3 loop: CASSYRDRGNYGYTF. The DNA for the CDR3 is TGTGCCAGCAGTTACCGCGACAGGGGTAACTATGGCTACACCTTC. The chain combines TRBV6-5 with TRBJ1-2; the match to TRBD1 covers 8 bases. V lost 2 bases and J lost 1; bases outside the gene matches: 3. Per the germline V gene, CDR1 is MNHEY and CDR2 is SVGAGI. The CDR3 contains 15 residues.

The genes are TRBV7-9 and TRBJ2-3; 8 nucleotides match TRBD2. J was trimmed by 2 bases and V by 5 bases; bases with no gene match: 6. The germline V gene has CDR1 SEHNR and CDR2 FQNEAQ (reference sequence). The CDR3 is 15 amino acids. CDR3 loop: CASSARAGVTDTQYF. In nucleotides, the CDR3 is TGTGCCAGCAGCGCTCGAGCGGGGGTCACAGATACGCAGTATTTT. Variable domain in full (rest from reference TRBV7-9 and TRBJ2-3): DTGVSQNPRHKITKRGQNVTFRCDPISEHNRLYWYRQTLGQGPEFLTYFQNEAQLEKSRLLSDRFSAERPKGSFSTLEIQRTEQGDSAMYLCASSARAGVTDTQYFGPGTRLTVL.